This T cell receptor beta chain is from a study of T cell responses to AZD1222 COVID-19 vaccine. Trimming took 5 bases from V and 1 from J, leaving 9 bases between them. The CDR3 loop spans 14 amino acids. Germline CDR1 LGHNA, CDR2 YNFKEQ. Assay: immunoSEQ multiplex PCR; the TCRdb copy retains only in-frame clones and omits some. This sample carries 150,000 to 200,000 clones, about 91% of them seen once, and the ten largest clones take around 8%. This specimen consisted of peripheral blood, obtained on day 0 of AZD1222 vaccination. The chain recombines TRBV4-2 with TRBJ1-3; the D gene is possibly TRBD1 (5 bases). The TCR sequence derives from an adult in good health. The CDR3 sequence is CASSSGGSGNTIYF. As DNA, the CDR3 is TGTGCCAGCAGCTCGGGGGGTTCTGGAAACACCATATATTTT.